Below, 18 T cell receptor beta chains from the same sample are listed, as sequenced in a study of cytomegalovirus exposure and HLA in healthy donors. Amplification used 60 Vbeta primers and 13 Jbeta primers. Sequenced by immunoSEQ multiplex PCR; TCRdb stores in-frame clones only, minus some. The sample lists some 140,000 clones; more than 70% were seen once. The sample taken for sequencing was PBMCs. Receptors originate from a male donor in good health and CMV-seropositive.

The chain links TRBV11-2 to TRBJ2-5, with TRBD2 identical over 11 bases. The CDR3 has 16 amino acids. CDR1 SGHAT and CDR2 FQNNGV come from the germline V gene. With V trimmed by 1 base and J by 5 bases, 6 bases remained unmatched. CDR3 coding DNA: TGTGCCAGCAGCTTAGTAGCGGGGGGGCCTATCGAGACCCAGTACTTC. Its protein is CASSLVAGGPIETQYF. Complete variable domain (other parts from reference TRBV11-2 and TRBJ2-5): EAGVAQSPRYKIIEKRQSVAFWCNPISGHATLYWYQQILGQGPKLLIQFQNNGVVDDSQLPKDRFSAERLKGVDSTLKIQPAKLEDSAVYLCASSLVAGGPIETQYFGPGTRLLVL.

J is TRBJ2-7 and V is TRBV28; 10 bases agree with TRBD2. From germline, CDR1 is MDHEN and CDR2 SYDVKM. This CDR3 comprises 15 residues. Trimming cost V 2 bases and J 2 bases; bases outside gene matches: 3. In DNA, the CDR3 is TGTGCCAGCAGTTTAGATCTAGCGGGAGCCTACGAGCAGTACTTC. Translation: CASSLDLAGAYEQYF.

This clone came up a few times. The chain is built from TRBV28 and TRBJ1-3; 8 bases match TRBD1. The CDR3 is 13 amino acids. V was clipped by 6 bases and J by 7 bases; unmatched bases: 5. Germline V CDR1 and CDR2: MDHEN, SYDVKM. CDR3 DNA sequence: TGTGCCAGCAGCGGTCAGGGGGCGAACACCATATATTTT. Amino acids: CASSGQGANTIYF.

The chain has TRBV7-3 and TRBJ2-1, with 11 bases lining up with TRBD2. There are 15 residues in the CDR3. CDR1 is SGHTA and CDR2 is FQGTGA in the germline V gene. The junction had 5 bases not matched to a gene; V was cut back by 5 bases and J by 5 bases. The CDR3 DNA sequence: TGTGCCAGCAGCCCGGGGACTAGCGGTCACAATGAGCAGTTCTTC. Its protein product is CASSPGTSGHNEQFF.

The chain carries TRBV30 and TRBJ2-5; a weak D match, TRBD1 (7 bases). The last part of the DNA fits TRBJ2-7 better; the J call may be wrong. The CDR3 totals 14 residues. Germline CDR1 and CDR2: GTSNPN and SVGIG (reference sequence). This chain's CDR3 is CAWTRNRGGYEQYF. For the CDR3, the DNA is TGTGCCTGGACGAGAAACAGGGGAGGCTACGAGCAGTACTTC.

CDR3: CASSKGQNTEAFF. CDR3 nucleotides: TGTGCCAGCAGCAAGGGACAAAACACTGAAGCTTTCTTT. This rearrangement joins TRBV9 to TRBJ1-1, with D possibly matching TRBD1 (6 bases). Germline-derived CDR1 and CDR2 are SGDLS and YYNGEE. V lost 4 bases, J lost 2 bases, and 9 bases lay in between. CDR3 length: 13 residues.

This clone was seen once. The chain is built from TRBV6-1 and TRBJ2-7, with 7 bases identical to TRBD1. The CDR3 is 15 amino acids. Germline V lookup: CDR1 MNHNS, CDR2 SASEGT. V lost 2 bases to trimming and J lost 5 bases; unmatched junction nucleotides: 9. CDR3 residues: CASSEYSTGRNEQYF. The CDR3 nucleotides read TGTGCCAGCAGTGAATACTCGACAGGGAGAAACGAGCAGTACTTC.

The chain employs TRBV20-1 and TRBJ1-1, with a tentative D call TRBD1 (5 bases). CDR1 DFQATT and CDR2 SNEGSKA come from the germline V gene (reference sequence). This CDR3 region has 11 residues. The V end was cut by 6 bases, the J end by 1 base, with 6 bases between. Here the CDR3 reads CSAQGNTEAFF. CDR3 DNA sequence: TGCAGTGCCCAGGGGAACACTGAAGCTTTCTTT.

The chain combines TRBV19 with TRBJ2-1, with 13 bases that match TRBD2. This CDR3 has 17 residues. Germline values: CDR1 LNHDA, CDR2 SQIVND (reference sequence). Trimming at V came to 6 bases and at J to 5 bases, leaving 10 bases not matched to a gene. CDR3 DNA sequence: TGTGCCAGTAGCCCGACTAGCGGGAGGTTTCTACACAATGAGCAGTTCTTC. Translating gives CASSPTSGRFLHNEQFF. Full variable domain (outside the CDR3, taken from reference TRBV19 and TRBJ2-1): DGGITQSPKYLFRKEGQNVTLSCEQNLNHDAMYWYRQDPGQGLRLIYYSQIVNDFQKGDIAEGYSVSREKKESFPLTVTSAQKNPTAFYLCASSPTSGRFLHNEQFFGPGTRLTVL.

The V call is TRBV27, the J call TRBJ2-7; possible D gene TRBD1, 6 bases. The CDR3 is 15 amino acids. Trimming stripped 6 bases from V and 2 bases from J, with 17 bases between. Germline V gene data show CDR1 as MNHEY and CDR2 as SMNVEV (reference sequence). CDR3 nucleotide sequence: TGTGCCAGCAGCCCATTTTTCGGGACACCCTACGAGCAGTACTTC. This encodes CASSPFFGTPYEQYF.

For this clone: One end of the junction does not line up with germline, which may come from a read error. The CDR3 loop is CASASGQVGSYGQYF. The CDR3 DNA reads as TGTGCCAGCGCCTCGGGACAGGTCGGCTCCTACGGGCAGTACTTC. This sequence joins TRBV25-1 and TRBJ2-7, with 8 bases identical to TRBD1. Germline-derived CDR1 and CDR2 are MGHDK and SYGVNS. The CDR3 has 15 residues.

This clone was recorded once. The chain combines TRBV6-5 with TRBJ2-1, with a tentative D call TRBD2 (5 bases). V lost 8 bases and J 9 bases, leaving 20 bases between the germline ends. CDR3 length: 14 amino acids. CDR1 MNHEY and CDR2 SVGAGI come from the germline V gene. The CDR3 region is CASQNPLVRGEQFF. CDR3 bases: TGTGCCAGCCAAAACCCTCTGGTCCGGGGTGAGCAGTTCTTC.

This clone was found once. The conserved final phenylalanine or tryptophan is absent from the CDR3, which likely points to a read error. Because the CDR3's place on the DNA is in doubt, the DNA is left out and the CDR3 is given as listed by TCRdb. The CDR3 region is CASMGGLGY. This chain links TRBV5-1 with TRBJ1-6. The CDR3 is made up of 9 amino acids, end residues included. Germline-derived CDR1 and CDR2 are SGHRS and YFSETQ.

The chain links TRBV2 to TRBJ2-5, with 11 positions matching TRBD2. The CDR3 is 17 residues long. Per the germline V gene, CDR1 is SNHLY and CDR2 is FYNNEI. The V segment lost 5 bases and the J segment 4 bases; nucleotides outside the gene matches: 12. The CDR3 nucleotides are TGTGCCAGCAGTCCCGGGCTAGCGGGGGGCTTAGGAGAGACCCAGTACTTC. Translated: CASSPGLAGGLGETQYF. Using reference TRBV2 and TRBJ2-5 for the parts outside the CDR3, the full variable domain is EPEVTQTPSHQVTQMGQEVILRCVPISNHLYFYWYRQILGQKVEFLVSFYNNEISEKSEIFDDQFSVERPDGSNFTLKIRSTKLEDSAMYFCASSPGLAGGLGETQYFGPGTRLLVL.

The genes are TRBV4-3 and TRBJ2-3, with 8 bases aligning to TRBD2. V gave up 4 bases and J gave up 4 bases; unmatched junction bases: 13. The CDR3 runs to 17 residues. In germline, CDR1 is LGHNA, CDR2 YSLEER. The CDR3 region is CASSPEELREVPDTQYF. As DNA, the CDR3 is TGCGCCAGCAGCCCGGAGGAGTTGCGGGAGGTCCCAGATACGCAGTATTTT.

V usage is TRBV13 and J usage is TRBJ2-3; 8 bases align to TRBD2. The CDR3 length is 16 residues. The germline V gene encodes CDR1 PRHDT and CDR2 FYEKMQ (reference sequence). With 0 bases clipped from V and 1 base from J, the junction kept 3 bases outside the gene matches. For the CDR3, the DNA is TGTGCCAGCAGCTTAGGCGGGGGGGCGGGCACAGATACGCAGTATTTT. This codes for CASSLGGGAGTDTQYF.

This rearrangement joins TRBV19 to TRBJ1-5, with D uncertain. CDR1 and CDR2 (germline): LNHDA, SQIVND (reference sequence). The CDR3 consists of 13 residues. Trimming stripped 5 bases from V and 6 bases from J, with 11 bases between. This chain's CDR3 is CASSRGGRQPQHF. CDR3 coding DNA: TGTGCCAGTAGTCGTGGTGGCCGTCAGCCCCAGCATTTT.

The chain joins TRBV20-1 to TRBJ1-2, with D unclear. Germline values: CDR1 DFQATT, CDR2 SNEGSKA (reference sequence). CDR3 length equals 10 residues. This chain's CDR3 is CGQNDYGYTF. For the CDR3, the DNA is TGCGGCCAAAACGACTATGGCTACACCTTC.